One sample yielded the 14 T cell receptor beta chains listed below, sequenced in a study of blood T cell repertoires in COVID-19. Profiling relied on immunoSEQ multiplex PCR, and the TCRdb table lists in-frame clones only, not all of them. Among approximately 220,000 clones listed, 75% to 90% were seen once. Specimen: PBMCs or T cells enriched from blood (not recorded which). The receptors were sampled from a woman aged 25 to 39 who had been exposed to COVID-19.

The chain couples TRBV11-2 to TRBJ1-2; TRBD1 agrees at 8 bases. The junction had 10 bases not matched to a gene; V was cut back by 5 bases and J by 8 bases. CDR3 length: 14 residues. Germline V gene sequence: CDR1 SGHAT, CDR2 FQNNGV. The CDR3 loop reads CASSGGQGARGYTF. As DNA, the CDR3 is TGTGCCAGCAGCGGCGGGCAGGGGGCGAGGGGCTACACCTTC.

The chain has TRBV19 and TRBJ1-3; D uncertain. The CDR3 contains 15 residues. Germline V gene data show CDR1 as LNHDA and CDR2 as SQIVND (reference sequence). V was cut by 3 bases and J by 3 bases, with 12 bases left in between. The CDR3 protein is CASSILGGGGNTIYF. CDR3 nucleotides: TGTGCCAGTAGTATTCTGGGAGGCGGTGGAAACACCATATATTTT.

The chain combines TRBV7-9 with TRBJ2-2; a possible D gene is TRBD2 (6 bases). The V end was cut by 3 bases, the J end by 4 bases, with 15 bases between. In germline, CDR1 is SEHNR, CDR2 FQNEAQ (reference sequence). The CDR3 extends over 16 amino acids. CDR3 DNA: TGTGCCAGCAGCTTCTCTGGTCAGGGACTCACCGGGGAGCTGTTTTTT. Translating gives CASSFSGQGLTGELFF.

This chain links TRBV7-3 with TRBJ2-3; TRBD1 matches 7 bases. This CDR3 contains 15 residues. From germline, CDR1 is SGHTA and CDR2 FQGTGA. J was trimmed by 4 bases and V by 4 bases; bases with no gene match: 8. CDR3 DNA sequence: TGTGCCAGCAGCTCCCACTGGACAGGAGCAGATACGCAGTATTTT. It is translated as CASSSHWTGADTQYF.

V usage is TRBV24-1 and J usage is TRBJ1-2; D is possibly TRBD1 (5 bases). With 2 bases removed from V and 1 base from J, the gap between germline ends came to 13 bases. The CDR3 runs to 16 residues. Germline V lookup: CDR1 KGHDR, CDR2 SFDVKD. The CDR3 sequence is CATSDSSKGRNYGYTF. The CDR3 DNA sequence: TGTGCCACCAGTGATTCGTCCAAGGGGCGTAACTATGGCTACACCTTC.

The J gene is TRBJ1-2, the V gene TRBV6-1, with 8 nucleotides matching TRBD1. The CDR3 has 16 residues. Germline V CDR1 and CDR2: MNHNS, SASEGT. V was clipped by 3 bases and J by 2 bases; unmatched bases: 8. CDR3 residues: CASSDIGQGGNYGYTF. CDR3 nucleotides: TGTGCCAGCAGTGATATCGGACAGGGAGGAAACTATGGCTACACCTTC.

CDR3: CASSQEGGRGEKLFF. For the CDR3, the DNA is TGCGCCAGCAGCCAAGAGGGGGGGCGAGGTGAAAAACTGTTTTTT. The chain carries TRBV4-1 and TRBJ1-4, with a tentative D call TRBD1 (6 bases). The CDR3 consists of 15 residues. CDR1 MGHRA and CDR2 YSYEKL come from the germline V gene. Trimming removed 0 bases from V and 7 bases from J, with 12 bases in between.

J is TRBJ2-1 and V is TRBV29-1, with 16 bases fitting TRBD2. CDR3 length equals 17 residues. V lost 7 bases, J lost 1 base, and 7 bases stayed unmatched. Germline V gene data show CDR1 as SQVTM and CDR2 as ANQGSEA. CDR3 nucleotide sequence: TGCAGCGGAGAGGGACTAGCGGGGGGGCCATCCTACAATGAGCAGTTCTTC. Residues: CSGEGLAGGPSYNEQFF.

In regard to this clone: This sample also contains other DNA sequences that code for the same CDR3. This rearrangement joins TRBV9 to TRBJ1-6, with 7 bases lining up with TRBD1. This CDR3 has 14 amino acids. The germline V gene encodes CDR1 SGDLS and CDR2 YYNGEE. The J segment lost 5 bases and the V segment lost 2 bases, leaving 1 base of the junction unmatched. DNA of the CDR3: TGTGCCAGCAGCGTTGGACAGGATAATTCACCCCTCCACTTT. This sequence encodes CASSVGQDNSPLHF. Full variable domain (outside the CDR3, taken from reference TRBV9 and TRBJ1-6): DSGVTQTPKHLITATGQRVTLRCSPRSGDLSVYWYQQSLDQGLQFLIQYYNGEERAKGNILERFSAQQFPDLHSELNLSSLELGDSALYFCASSVGQDNSPLHFGNGTRLTVT.

This chain uses TRBV4-2 with TRBJ1-2, with D tentatively TRBD1 (6 bases). Germline lookup yields CDR1 LGHNA and CDR2 YNFKEQ. The CDR3 has 15 amino acids. V was trimmed by 1 base and J by 5 bases, leaving 14 bases between them. For the CDR3, the DNA is TGTGCCAGCAGCCAAGCGCCAGGGGTGCGGTATGGCTACACCTTC. It specifies CASSQAPGVRYGYTF.

The V and J genes are TRBV24-1 and TRBJ1-2; 8 bases fit TRBD1. The CDR3 has 13 amino acids. Trimming at V came to 7 bases and at J to 3 bases, leaving 3 bases not matched to a gene. From germline, CDR1 is KGHDR and CDR2 SFDVKD. CDR3 residues: CATSSGQDYGYTF. CDR3 DNA: TGTGCCACCAGCTCGGGACAGGACTATGGCTACACCTTC.

V and J are TRBV9 and TRBJ2-7; D may be TRBD2 (7 bases). The CDR3 is 15 residues long. The germline V gene has CDR1 SGDLS and CDR2 YYNGEE. V lost 4 bases and J 5 bases, leaving 19 bases between the germline ends. The CDR3 bases are TGTGCCAGCAGCCCCGGTGGGGGGGCCGGGAACGAGCAGTACTTC. Residues: CASSPGGGAGNEQYF.

In this sample, this clone turned up a few times. The rearrangement joins TRBV9 to TRBJ1-4; 8 positions agree with TRBD1. The germline gives CDR1 SGDLS, CDR2 YYNGEE. Trimming took 4 bases from V and 3 from J; bases not matched to a gene: 8. The CDR3 totals 16 residues. CDR3 sequence reads: CASSPWQGASNEKLFF. CDR3 nucleotides: TGTGCCAGCAGCCCCTGGCAGGGGGCATCTAATGAAAAACTGTTTTTT.

This sequence joins TRBV10-3 and TRBJ1-4; D call uncertain. The CDR3 loop spans 13 amino acids. Per the germline V gene, CDR1 is ENHRY and CDR2 is SYGVKD. The V gene lost 10 bases and the J gene lost 3 bases, with 12 bases spanning the gap. The CDR3 protein is CATGGSSNEKLFF. For the CDR3, the DNA is TGTGCCACAGGAGGGTCCTCTAATGAAAAACTGTTTTTT.